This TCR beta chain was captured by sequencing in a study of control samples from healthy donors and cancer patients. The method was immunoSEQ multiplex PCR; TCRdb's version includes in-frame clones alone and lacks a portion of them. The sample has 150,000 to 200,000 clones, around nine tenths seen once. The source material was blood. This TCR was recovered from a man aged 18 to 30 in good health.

The CDR3 loop reads CAWSVHSGNEKLFF. The CDR3 nucleotides read TGTGCCTGGAGTGTACACTCCGGTAATGAAAAACTGTTTTTT. The chain links TRBV30 to TRBJ1-4; D is ambiguous. Germline V CDR1 and CDR2: GTSNPN, SVGIG (reference sequence). Trimming took off 0 bases at V and 4 bases at J, with 9 bases between the two ends. There are 14 residues in the CDR3.